These 14 T cell receptor beta chains were all obtained from the same sample, sequenced in a study of cytomegalovirus exposure and HLA in healthy donors. In the PCR, 60 Vbeta and 13 Jbeta primers were used. TCRdb keeps only in-frame clones here, not all; method: immunoSEQ multiplex PCR. This table holds about 220,000 clones, around 76% found once. Sequenced material: PBMCs. The receptors shown here come from a man aged 35-49 years in good health and CMV-seropositive.

J is TRBJ1-5 and V is TRBV4-1; D unresolved. The CDR3 totals 15 residues. Deletions cut 1 base from V and 3 bases from J, with 10 bases between. Germline V gives CDR1 MGHRA, CDR2 YSYEKL. CDR3 nucleotides: TGCGCCAGCAGCCAAGGGTCTCAGATCAATCAGCCCCAGCATTTT. It specifies CASSQGSQINQPQHF.

The count of this clone is one. The chain uses TRBV9 and TRBJ1-1; 8 bases line up with TRBD1. Per the germline V gene, CDR1 is SGDLS and CDR2 is YYNGEE. Trimming removed 7 bases from V and 4 bases from J; junction bases left unmatched: 3. The CDR3 length is 12 residues. In nucleotides, the CDR3 is TGTGCCAGCGATGACAGGGGCACTGAAGCTTTCTTT. The encoded protein is CASDDRGTEAFF.

This clone appeared a single time. V is TRBV30 and J is TRBJ1-1, with D perhaps TRBD1 (6 bases). The CDR3 spans 12 residues. Trimming shortened V by 5 bases and J by 8 bases, and 15 bases separated the two germline ends. Per germline, CDR1 GTSNPN and CDR2 SVGIG (reference sequence). CDR3 region: CAWGLGGAEAFF. In DNA form, the CDR3 reads TGTGCCTGGGGGCTGGGGGGGGCAGAAGCTTTCTTT.

The V and J genes are TRBV7-9 and TRBJ2-7, with D possibly being TRBD2 (5 bases). V was trimmed by 3 bases and J by 2 bases, leaving 8 bases between them. Germline values: CDR1 SEHNR, CDR2 FQNEAQ (reference sequence). This CDR3 region has 13 residues. In DNA form, the CDR3 reads TGTGCCAGCAGCTTTCCCGGGACCTACGAGCAGTACTTC. As protein: CASSFPGTYEQYF.

J is TRBJ1-2 and V is TRBV6-4, with 8 bases aligning to TRBD1. Germline lookup yields CDR1 MRHNA and CDR2 SNTAGT. Trimming cost V 6 bases and J 2 bases; bases outside gene matches: 5. The length of the CDR3 is 14 residues. CDR3 in DNA: TGTGCCAGCAGAGCTGACAGGGGAAACTATGGCTACACCTTC. Translation: CASRADRGNYGYTF.

The chain links TRBV6-5 to TRBJ1-5; TRBD1 matches 7 bases. V was pared by 3 bases and J by 7 bases, with 6 bases of the junction left unmatched. This CDR3 is 14 amino acids long. The germline CDR1 and CDR2 sequences are MNHEY and SVGAGI. The CDR3 here is CASSYDRDRQPQHF. DNA of the CDR3: TGTGCCAGCAGTTATGACAGGGATAGGCAGCCCCAGCATTTT.

This clone was counted only a few times. DNA for the CDR3: TGTGCCAGCAGCGCAGGCCAGGGTACTGAAGCTTTCTTT. Amino acids: CASSAGQGTEAFF. This sequence joins TRBV9 and TRBJ1-1; D may be TRBD1 (5 bases). The CDR3 loop spans 13 amino acids. The V end lost 3 bases, the J end lost 5 bases, and 11 bases lay between the germline ends. Germline V gene sequence: CDR1 SGDLS, CDR2 YYNGEE.

The chain carries TRBV30 and TRBJ2-1; D ambiguous. The CDR3 length is 15 residues. The germline gives CDR1 GTSNPN, CDR2 SVGIG (reference sequence). Trimming stripped 2 bases from V and 0 bases from J, with 11 bases between. CDR3 sequence reads: CAWSRDLSSYNEQFF. The CDR3 DNA sequence: TGTGCCTGGAGTCGCGACTTGAGCTCCTACAATGAGCAGTTCTTC.

V gene TRBV6-5 combines with J gene TRBJ2-7, with D tentatively TRBD1 (6 bases). Germline assignment: CDR1 MNHEY and CDR2 SVGAGI. Trimming took off 4 bases at V and 1 base at J, with 8 bases between the two ends. There are 13 residues in the CDR3. The CDR3 loop is CASSWGLSYEQYF. The CDR3 bases are TGTGCCAGCAGTTGGGGGCTATCCTACGAGCAGTACTTC.

The J gene is TRBJ2-7, the V gene TRBV7-2; 7 nucleotides match TRBD2. V lost 2 bases, J lost 3 bases, and 16 bases stayed unmatched. From germline, CDR1 is SGHTA and CDR2 FQGNSA. This CDR3 is 18 amino acids long. CDR3 residues: CASSLNPSGPTFFYEQYF. The CDR3 nucleotides read TGTGCCAGCAGCTTAAACCCTAGCGGCCCTACCTTCTTCTACGAGCAGTACTTC.

CDR3 DNA: TGTGCCAGCAGCTCGAGGGGGCAGCGGTTCAATGAGCAGTTCTTC. Residues: CASSSRGQRFNEQFF. The rearrangement uses TRBV5-8 and TRBJ2-1; 7 bases map to TRBD1. J gave up 6 bases and V 3 bases, and 9 bases lay outside the gene matches. Germline CDR1 and CDR2: SGHTS and YDEGEE. The CDR3 extends over 15 amino acids.

The V call is TRBV10-2, the J call TRBJ2-5, with unresolved D. The germline V gene encodes CDR1 WSHSY and CDR2 SAAADI. The CDR3 spans 13 residues. V lost 3 bases, J lost 1 base, and 6 bases lay in between. CDR3 protein: CASSDRLQETQYF. In DNA, the CDR3 is TGCGCCAGCAGTGACAGGCTCCAAGAGACCCAGTACTTC.

The rearrangement links TRBV27 to TRBJ2-7; a weak D match, TRBD1 (5 bases). This CDR3 comprises 14 residues. Per the germline V gene, CDR1 is MNHEY and CDR2 is SMNVEV (reference sequence). The V end was cut by 4 bases, the J end by 2 bases, with 12 bases between. The CDR3 is CASSSPDKPYEQYF. CDR3 nucleotides: TGTGCCAGCAGTTCTCCGGACAAGCCCTACGAGCAGTACTTC.

This clone was recorded a few times. This rearrangement joins TRBV6-6 to TRBJ2-2, with 8 positions matching TRBD2. Germline V gives CDR1 MNHNY, CDR2 SVGAGI (reference sequence). J gave up 2 bases and V 6 bases, and 8 bases lay outside the gene matches. This CDR3 has 16 amino acids. CDR3 in DNA: TGTGCCAGCAGACCCCTTGCGGGAGGAAACACCGGGGAGCTGTTTTTT. Its translation: CASRPLAGGNTGELFF.